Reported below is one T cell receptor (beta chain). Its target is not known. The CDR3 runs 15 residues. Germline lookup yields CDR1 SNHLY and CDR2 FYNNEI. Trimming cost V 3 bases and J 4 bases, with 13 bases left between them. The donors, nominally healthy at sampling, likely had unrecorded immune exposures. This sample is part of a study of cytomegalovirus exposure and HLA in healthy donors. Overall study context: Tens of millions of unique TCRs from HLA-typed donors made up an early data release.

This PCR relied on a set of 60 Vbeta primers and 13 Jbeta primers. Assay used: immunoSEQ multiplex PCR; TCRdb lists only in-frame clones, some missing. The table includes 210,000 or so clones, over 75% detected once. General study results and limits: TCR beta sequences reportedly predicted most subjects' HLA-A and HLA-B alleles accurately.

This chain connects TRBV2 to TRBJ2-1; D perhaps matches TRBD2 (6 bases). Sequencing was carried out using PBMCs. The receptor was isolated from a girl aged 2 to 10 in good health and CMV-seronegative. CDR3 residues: CASSEGGTRYNEQFF. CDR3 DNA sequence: TGTGCCAGCAGTGAGGGCGGGACGCGTTACAATGAGCAGTTCTTC.